This T cell receptor beta chain derives from a study of cytomegalovirus exposure and HLA in healthy donors. Whole-study results and caveats: Most TCR sequences showed up rarely, but some public TCRs showed up in many donors. Only CMV serostatus was available as immune exposure information.

The PCR was carried out with 60 Vbeta primers and 13 Jbeta primers. The table came from immunoSEQ multiplex PCR; TCRdb's copy has only in-frame clones and leaves some out. The table lists some 75,000 clones. As concerns this clone: Its antigen is undetermined.

The CDR3 totals 17 residues. The germline gives CDR1 ENHRY, CDR2 SYGVKD. The germline V and J ends were trimmed by 1 base and 1 base, with 16 bases remaining between them. The V call is TRBV10-3, the J call TRBJ1-1, with a tentative D call TRBD1 (5 bases). Sequencing used PBMCs. This sequence was found in a man aged 40-49 years in good health and CMV-seronegative. This CDR3 reads CAISELGGARENTEAFF. As DNA, the CDR3 is TGTGCCATCAGTGAGTTAGGAGGGGCCCGGGAGAACACTGAAGCTTTCTTT.